The source of this T cell receptor beta chain is a study of immune evolution from preneoplasia to lung adenocarcinoma. Whole-study results and caveats: Later-stage lesions appeared to have more T cells, more diversity, less clonality. From normal lung to invasive adenocarcinoma, top clone frequencies appeared to decrease. T cell clonality was higher in KRAS-mutant than EGFR-mutant or wild-type nodules.

Here immunoSEQ multiplex PCR was the method, and the copy in TCRdb shows in-frame clones only, minus some. The data show thousands of clones, 75% to 85% seen once. The sample holds one count of this clone. What it binds is not known. Trimming pared 7 bases from V and 7 bases from J, leaving 23 bases between. There are 15 residues in the CDR3. Per the germline V gene, CDR1 is MNHEY and CDR2 is SMNVEV (reference sequence). The clonotype was recovered from a person aged 45-60 years with lung adenocarcinoma. The sequenced sample consisted of FFPE invasive lung adenocarcinoma tissue. The V call is TRBV27, the J call TRBJ2-7; D is perhaps TRBD1 (6 bases). The CDR3 is CASKPSPRGLGEQYF. The CDR3 nucleotides are TGTGCCAGCAAACCCTCACCCAGGGGTCTGGGGGAGCAGTACTTC.